This TCR beta chain was identified in a study of post-analysis software for immune sequencing data. Study-wide results and caveats: Strong co-clustering by F measure linked samples that shared a preparation batch. Elevated frequency relative to controls characterized roughly five TRBV segments in patients, TRBV5-6, TRBV5-1 and TRBV20-1 among them.

Tagging with unique molecular identifiers was a feature of the TCR beta cDNA libraries. Each batch of about 0.95 to 11 million T cells produced 500,000 to 600,000 cDNA molecules. TCRdb recomputed calls from the PCR reads with MiXCR, one row per CDR3 protein. The sample records 450,000 or so distinct CDR3 sequences, over 35% being singletons. Points on this clonotype: Its antigen is unidentified.

Losses at the gene ends were 1 base for V and 4 bases for J; bases not matched to a gene: 7. This CDR3 comprises 16 residues. Germline V gene sequence: CDR1 SGHTA, CDR2 FQGNSA. The genes are TRBV7-2 and TRBJ2-5; 9 bases are shared with TRBD2. This clonotype was sampled from a girl between 10 and 17 years old with multiple sclerosis. Sequencing used blood. CDR3 region: CASSLGPVAGVETQYF. DNA of the CDR3: TGTGCCAGCAGCTTAGGGCCGGTAGCGGGAGTAGAGACCCAGTACTTC.